The clone carrying this TCR beta chain was counted only a few times. This entry comes from a study of blood T cells in healthy people across ages. It was with a sample-barcoded 5' primer and a J-beta primer mix that a second PCR of roughly 7 to 12 cycles was run. TCRdb reprocessed the 5' RACE reads via MiXCR and lists one record per CDR3 protein. The sample comprises nearly 1 million distinct CDR3 sequences, about 51% of which are singletons, and 20% to 25% rests with the top ten. Aged about 6 to 95, donors were systemically healthy Caucasians from Russia. Germline CDR1 LGHNA, CDR2 YNFKEQ. Trimming left V 1 base short and J 0 bases short, with 13 bases between. This CDR3 has 16 amino acids.

Sequencing was done on a sample of blood. The J gene is TRBJ2-7, the V gene TRBV4-2; D not certain. The sequence was collected from a woman aged 55-70 years in good health. The chain's CDR3 is CASSQVKSASSYEQYF. The CDR3 bases are TGTGCCAGCAGCCAAGTTAAAAGCGCGAGCTCCTACGAGCAGTACTTC.